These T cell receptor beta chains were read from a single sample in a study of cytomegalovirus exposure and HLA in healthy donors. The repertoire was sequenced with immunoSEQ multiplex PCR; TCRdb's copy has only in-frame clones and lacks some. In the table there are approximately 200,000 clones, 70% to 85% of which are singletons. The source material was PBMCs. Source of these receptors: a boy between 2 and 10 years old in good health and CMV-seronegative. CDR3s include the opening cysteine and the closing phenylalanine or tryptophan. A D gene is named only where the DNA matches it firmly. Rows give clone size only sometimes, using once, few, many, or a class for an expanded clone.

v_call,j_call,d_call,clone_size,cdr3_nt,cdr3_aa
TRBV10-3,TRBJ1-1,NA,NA,TGTGCCATCAGTGTACAAGATAACACTGAAGCTTTCTTT,CAISVQDNTEAFF
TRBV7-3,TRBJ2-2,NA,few,TGTGCCAGCAGCCCCACCGGCGGGGAGCTGTTTTTT,CASSPTGGELFF
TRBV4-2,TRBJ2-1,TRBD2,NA,TGTGCCAGCAGCCAACCAGCGGGGGGGCTTAGGGCCAATGAGCAGTTCTTC,CASSQPAGGLRANEQFF
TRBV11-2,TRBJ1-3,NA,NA,TGTGCCAGCAGCTTAGATAGCGGGGGCCTGACTACCTCTGGAAACACCATATATTTT,CASSLDSGGLTTSGNTIYF
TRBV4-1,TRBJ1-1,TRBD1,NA,TGCGCCAGCAGCCAGGACAGGGGGGTGTACACTGAAGCTTTCTTT,CASSQDRGVYTEAFF
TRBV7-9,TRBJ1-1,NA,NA,TGTGCCAGCAGCCCCCGACAGTATACCATGAACACTGAAGCTTTCTTT,CASSPRQYTMNTEAFF
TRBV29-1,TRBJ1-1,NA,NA,TGCAGCGTTTCAGGGGTTATGAACACTGAAGCTTTCTTT,CSVSGVMNTEAFF
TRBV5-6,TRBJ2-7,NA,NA,TGTGCCAGCAGCTTGACAAGGGACAACCTATACGAGCAGTACTTC,CASSLTRDNLYEQYF
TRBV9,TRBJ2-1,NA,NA,TGTGCCAGCAGCGTAGGACAGCTACCCTACAATGAGCAGTTCTTC,CASSVGQLPYNEQFF
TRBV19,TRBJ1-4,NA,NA,TGTGCCAGTACGGACTCTCCAACTAATGAAAAACTGTTTTTT,CASTDSPTNEKLFF
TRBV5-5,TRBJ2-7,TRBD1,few,TGTGCCAGCAGCCGGGGACAGGGGGCGAGAATCGCTGACGAGCAGTACTTC,CASSRGQGARIADEQYF
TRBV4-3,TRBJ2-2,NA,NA,TGCGCCAGCAGCCAAACCCACCTAGGGGAACGCACCGGGGAGCTGTTTTTT,CASSQTHLGERTGELFF
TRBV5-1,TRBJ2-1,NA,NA,TGCGCCAGCAGCTTGCTGCAGTTCTCCTACAATGAGCAGTTCTTC,CASSLLQFSYNEQFF
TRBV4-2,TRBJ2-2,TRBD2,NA,TGTGCCAGCAGCCCCCAGGGCCTAGCGGGGCCCCGGGGCACCGGGGAGCTGTTTTTT,CASSPQGLAGPRGTGELFF
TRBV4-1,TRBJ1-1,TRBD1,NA,TGCGCCAGCAGCCAAGATCGCGCGACAGGGGGATTCAACACTGAAGCTTTCTTT,CASSQDRATGGFNTEAFF
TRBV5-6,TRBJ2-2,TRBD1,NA,TGTGCCAGCAGCCCACCTACAGGGGACACCGGGGAGCTGTTTTTT,CASSPPTGDTGELFF
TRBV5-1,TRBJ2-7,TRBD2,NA,TGCGCCAGCAGCCCGCTTGCGGGGGGAAACTACGAGCAGTACTTC,CASSPLAGGNYEQYF
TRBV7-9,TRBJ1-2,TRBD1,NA,TGTGCCAGCAGCTTAGTTACCGGGACAGGCCCCTATGGCTACACCTTC,CASSLVTGTGPYGYTF
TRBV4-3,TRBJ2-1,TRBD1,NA,TGCGCCAGCAGCCTCGGACAGGGTCTACTCAATGAGCAGTTCTTC,CASSLGQGLLNEQFF
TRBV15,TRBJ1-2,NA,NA,TGTGCCACCAGCAGAGGGGGAGTTCTGGGCTATGGCTACACCTTC,CATSRGGVLGYGYTF
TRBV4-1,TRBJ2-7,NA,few,TGCGCCAGCAGCCAAGATAGTCTAGCGAGGTACGAGCAGTACTTC,CASSQDSLARYEQYF
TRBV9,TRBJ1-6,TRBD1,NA,TGTGCCAGCAGCGCCGGGACAGGGCCCTCCCCCCTCCACTTT,CASSAGTGPSPLHF
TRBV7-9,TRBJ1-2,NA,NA,TGTGCCAGCAGCTCAGGCAGGGGCAATGGCTACACCTTC,CASSSGRGNGYTF
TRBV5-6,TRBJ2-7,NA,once,TGTGCCAGCAGCTTGAGGCGGGGGCTAAGTCACGAGCAGTACTTC,CASSLRRGLSHEQYF
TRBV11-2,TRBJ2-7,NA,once,TGTGCCAGCAGCTTAGACGGGATCTCCTACGAGCAGTACTTC,CASSLDGISYEQYF
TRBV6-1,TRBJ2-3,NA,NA,TGTGCCAGCAGTGAGGCGGTTAGCACAGATACGCAGTATTTT,CASSEAVSTDTQYF
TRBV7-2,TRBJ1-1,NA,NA,TGTGCCAGCAGTGTGGGGGGGACCGTGAACACTGAAGCTTTCTTT,CASSVGGTVNTEAFF
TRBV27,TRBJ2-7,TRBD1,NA,TGTGCCAGCACTCCGGGACAGGGTTACGAGCAGTACTTC,CASTPGQGYEQYF
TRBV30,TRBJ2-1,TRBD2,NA,TGTGCCTGGAGTTTCGGACTAGCGGGGGTCAATGAGCAGTTCTTC,CAWSFGLAGVNEQFF
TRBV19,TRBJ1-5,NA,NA,TGTGCCAGTAGTATTCCCAGAGGCGGTCAGCCCCAGCATTTT,CASSIPRGGQPQHF
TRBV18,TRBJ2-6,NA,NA,TGTGCCAGCTCGCTTAGTTCTGGGGCCAACGTCCTGACTTTC,CASSLSSGANVLTF
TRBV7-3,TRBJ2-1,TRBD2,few,TGTGCCAGCAGCTTAAGGAGGGGGACTAGCGGGGGGGCAGTTCTGAATGAGCAGTTCTTC,CASSLRRGTSGGAVLNEQFF
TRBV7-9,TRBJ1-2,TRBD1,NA,TGTGCCAGCGGAAAAGGGGGCGTTAAGGATGGCTACACCTTC,CASGKGGVKDGYTF
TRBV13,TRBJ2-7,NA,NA,TGTGCCAGCAGCTTGGGCCGTACCTACGAGCAGTACTTC,CASSLGRTYEQYF
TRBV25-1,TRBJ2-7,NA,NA,TGTGCCAGCAGTGACCGAGGGCCTTCCTACGAGCAGTACTTC,CASSDRGPSYEQYF
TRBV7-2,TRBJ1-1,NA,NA,TGTGCCAGCCTTCATGGGGGCGGGTTCTTT,CASLHGGGFF
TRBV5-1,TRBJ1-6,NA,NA,TGCGCCAGCAGCTGGGGGGACTCGGGAGGCAATTCACCCCTCCACTTT,CASSWGDSGGNSPLHF
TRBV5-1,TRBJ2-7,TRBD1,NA,TGCGCCAGCAGCTTGGGACAGGGGGCATCAAGAAACATATACGAGCAGTACTTC,CASSLGQGASRNIYEQYF
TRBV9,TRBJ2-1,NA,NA,TGTGCCAGCAGCGTGGGAGCAGGGGCTTACAATGAGCAGTTCTTC,CASSVGAGAYNEQFF
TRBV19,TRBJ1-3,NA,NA,TGTGCCAGTAGTATATCCGCTACGAAGAGAAACACCATATATTTT,CASSISATKRNTIYF
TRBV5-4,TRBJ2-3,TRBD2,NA,TGTGCCAGCAGGGAATCGCAGCGGGGAGGGGCCACAGATACGCAGTATTTT,CASRESQRGGATDTQYF
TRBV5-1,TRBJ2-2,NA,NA,TGCGCCAGCAGCTTTTGGGCAGACGGGGAGCTGTTTTTT,CASSFWADGELFF
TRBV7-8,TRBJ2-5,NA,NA,TGTGCCAGCAGCTCTAGCCAGGTTTGGGATGAGACCCAGTACTTC,CASSSSQVWDETQYF
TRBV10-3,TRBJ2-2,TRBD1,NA,TGTGCCATCAGTGTAGGACAGGGGAACACCGGGGAGCTGTTTTTT,CAISVGQGNTGELFF
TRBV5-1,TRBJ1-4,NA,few,TGCGCCAGCAGCTTGGGTTGGGGCTCTAATGAAAAACTGTTTTTT,CASSLGWGSNEKLFF
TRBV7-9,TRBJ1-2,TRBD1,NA,TGTGCCAGCAGAGGGACAGCTCCTAAAGGGGCCTATGGCTACACCTTC,CASRGTAPKGAYGYTF
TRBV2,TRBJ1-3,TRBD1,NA,TGTGCCAGCAGCATCGACAGGGGTGGTGGAAACACCATATATTTT,CASSIDRGGGNTIYF
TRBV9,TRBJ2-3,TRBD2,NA,TGTGCCAGCAGCGTAGGGGCGGGGGGTCCGGATACGCAGTATTTT,CASSVGAGGPDTQYF
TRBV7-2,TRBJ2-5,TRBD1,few,TGTGCCAGCAGCATTCGGACAGGGGGTAAGAGGGAGACCCAGTACTTC,CASSIRTGGKRETQYF
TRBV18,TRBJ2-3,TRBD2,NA,TGTGCCAGCTCACCTCTTAGCGGGGGGAACCCAGATACGCAGTATTTT,CASSPLSGGNPDTQYF
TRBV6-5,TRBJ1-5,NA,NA,TGTGCCAGCAGACTACGGAAGAGCAATCAGCCCCAGCATTTT,CASRLRKSNQPQHF
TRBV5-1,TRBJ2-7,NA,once,TGCGCCAGCAGCTTATATGCCATGGACACAGGCTCCTACGAGCAGTACTTC,CASSLYAMDTGSYEQYF
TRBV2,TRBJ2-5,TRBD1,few,TGTGCCAGCGGGGACAGGGGGCGGGAGACCCAGTACTTC,CASGDRGRETQYF